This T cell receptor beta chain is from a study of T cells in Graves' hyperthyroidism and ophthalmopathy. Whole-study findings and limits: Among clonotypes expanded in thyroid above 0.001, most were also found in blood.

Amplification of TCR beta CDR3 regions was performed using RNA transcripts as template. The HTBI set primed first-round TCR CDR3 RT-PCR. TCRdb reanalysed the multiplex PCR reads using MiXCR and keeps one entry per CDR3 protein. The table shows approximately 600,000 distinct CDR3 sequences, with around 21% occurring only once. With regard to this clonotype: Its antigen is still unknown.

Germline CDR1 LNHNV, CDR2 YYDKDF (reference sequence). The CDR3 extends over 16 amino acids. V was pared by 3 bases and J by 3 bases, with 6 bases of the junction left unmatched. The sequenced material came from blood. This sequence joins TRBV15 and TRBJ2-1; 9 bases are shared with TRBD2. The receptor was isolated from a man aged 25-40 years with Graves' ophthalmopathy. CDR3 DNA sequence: TGTGCCACCAGCAGCGTAGCGGGGGAGAACTACAATGAGCAGTTCTTC. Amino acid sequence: CATSSVAGENYNEQFF.